The rows below give T cell receptor beta chains drawn from one sample of a study of control samples from healthy donors and cancer patients. Profiled with immunoSEQ multiplex PCR; TCRdb holds only in-frame clones, not every one. This sample has roughly 180,000 clones; 94% occur once, and the top ten carry around 1.5%. Input material: blood. The receptors here all came from a woman younger than 35 in good health. The CDR3 runs from the conserved cysteine through the conserved F or W. The D gene is left open where the match is weak. A row's size may be missing; if present it is once, few, many or a size class.

abundance,d_gene,v_gene,j_gene,CDR3aa,CDR3nt
NA,TRBD1,TRBV6-6,TRBJ1-4,CASTDPGTDNEKLFF,TGTGCCAGCACCGACCCCGGGACAGATAATGAAAAACTGTTTTTT
NA,NA,TRBV11-3,TRBJ2-7,CASSLDSAGSYEQYF,TGTGCCAGCAGCTTAGATTCGGCAGGATCCTACGAGCAGTACTTC
NA,NA,TRBV5-1,TRBJ2-1,CASSLGRGSEQFF,TGCGCCAGCAGCTTGGGGAGAGGGAGCGAGCAGTTCTTC
NA,TRBD2,TRBV6-1,TRBJ2-1,CASSEASGGAYNEQFF,TGTGCCAGCAGTGAAGCTAGCGGGGGGGCCTACAATGAGCAGTTCTTC
NA,NA,TRBV7-9,TRBJ2-7,CASSLTYRDEQYF,TGTGCCAGCAGCTTGACGTACAGGGACGAGCAGTACTTC
NA,NA,TRBV21-1,TRBJ2-1,CASPGGRGVPYNEQFF,TGTGCCAGCCCCGGGGGTCGCGGGGTACCCTACAATGAGCAGTTCTTC
NA,TRBD1,TRBV7-2,TRBJ1-1,CASRPRTGLNTEAFF,TGTGCCAGCAGACCCAGGACAGGTTTGAACACTGAAGCTTTCTTT
NA,NA,TRBV6-5,TRBJ1-1,CASRSPLVEAFF,TGTGCCAGCAGGTCCCCTCTTGTGGAAGCTTTCTTT
NA,TRBD2,TRBV13,TRBJ2-3,CASSPLAGDTQYF,TGTGCCAGCAGCCCCTTAGCGGGAGATACGCAGTATTTT
NA,TRBD1,TRBV11-3,TRBJ1-4,CASSLQGAPEKLFF,TGTGCCAGCAGCTTACAGGGGGCGCCGGAAAAACTGTTTTTT
NA,TRBD2,TRBV11-2,TRBJ2-1,CASSPFSGGYNEQFF,TGTGCCAGCAGCCCTTTCAGCGGGGGTTACAATGAGCAGTTCTTC
NA,NA,TRBV3-1/TRBV3-2,TRBJ2-1,CASSQDLRGGTKFF,TGTGCCAGCAGCCAAGATTTGAGAGGCGGGACAAAGTTCTTC
once,TRBD2,TRBV7-2,TRBJ2-7,CASSLGLAGEGEQYF,TGTGCCAGCAGCTTAGGACTAGCGGGAGAGGGCGAGCAGTACTTC
NA,TRBD2,TRBV7-9,TRBJ2-2,CASSLAGGPSNTGELFF,TGTGCCAGCAGCCTAGCGGGAGGGCCCTCGAACACCGGGGAGCTGTTTTTT
NA,NA,TRBV5-1,TRBJ1-3,CASSLDGYMGSGNTIYF,TGCGCCAGCAGCTTGGACGGTTATATGGGCTCTGGAAACACCATATATTTT
NA,NA,TRBV5-1,TRBJ1-1,CASSLVGGDTEAFF,TGCGCCAGCAGCTTGGTGGGGGGAGACACTGAAGCTTTCTTT
NA,TRBD1,TRBV6-1,TRBJ1-2,CASSDRDRGPINYGYTF,TGTGCCAGCAGTGACCGGGACAGGGGGCCCATTAACTATGGCTACACCTTC
NA,NA,TRBV21-1,TRBJ1-2,CASSKPKGRNYGYTF,TGTGCCAGCAGCAAACCGAAGGGGAGGAACTATGGCTACACCTTC
NA,TRBD1,TRBV4-1,TRBJ1-1,CASSQSIIIRDRGRGTEAFF,TGCGCCAGCAGCCAGTCTATTATTATCCGGGACAGGGGGCGAGGAACTGAAGCTTTCTTT
NA,NA,TRBV7-2,TRBJ2-5,CASSFTLTSTYQETQYF,TGTGCCAGCAGCTTTACCCTTACTAGCACCTACCAAGAGACCCAGTACTTC
NA,TRBD1,TRBV11-2,TRBJ2-5,CASSHGGTGGMETQYF,TGTGCCAGCAGCCATGGCGGGACAGGGGGAATGGAGACCCAGTACTTC
NA,NA,TRBV3-1/TRBV3-2,TRBJ2-1,CASSSLTGQRMNEQFF,TGTGCCAGCAGCAGTTTGACAGGTCAAAGAATGAATGAGCAGTTCTTC
NA,NA,TRBV5-1,TRBJ2-3,CASSLVGGFADTQYF,TGCGCCAGCAGCTTGGTTGGGGGATTCGCAGATACGCAGTATTTT
NA,TRBD1,TRBV5-6,TRBJ2-7,CASSQGWTGEGEQYF,TGTGCCAGCAGCCAAGGATGGACAGGGGAGGGCGAGCAGTACTTC
NA,NA,TRBV27,TRBJ2-5,CASSYARRETQYF,TGTGCCAGCAGTTATGCACGAAGAGAGACCCAGTACTTC
NA,NA,TRBV15,TRBJ1-5,CATSKAGNQPQHF,TGTGCCACCAGCAAGGCTGGCAATCAGCCCCAGCATTTT
NA,TRBD1,TRBV2,TRBJ1-1,CASSQLGQVDYEAFF,TGTGCCAGCAGTCAATTGGGACAGGTCGACTATGAAGCTTTCTTT
NA,NA,TRBV6-5,TRBJ2-1,CASSYSNFYNEQFF,TGTGCCAGCAGTTACTCGAATTTTTACAATGAGCAGTTCTTC
NA,TRBD1,TRBV7-9,TRBJ2-7,CASSRNRDRGYEQYF,TGTGCCAGCAGCCGAAACCGGGACAGGGGCTACGAGCAGTACTTC
NA,NA,TRBV7-2,TRBJ1-2,CASSLKLGFYGYTF,TGTGCCAGCAGCTTAAAGTTGGGTTTCTATGGCTACACCTTC
NA,NA,TRBV25-1,TRBJ1-4,CASQSGTLNEKLFF,TGTGCCAGCCAATCAGGGACCCTCAATGAAAAACTGTTTTTT
NA,NA,TRBV24-1,TRBJ1-2,CATSFSGETTF,TGTGCCACCAGTTTTTCAGGGGAGACCACCTTC
NA,NA,TRBV14,TRBJ2-3,CASSQGGVNTDTQYF,TGTGCCAGCAGCCAAGGGGGGGTGAACACAGATACGCAGTATTTT
NA,NA,TRBV5-4,TRBJ1-1,CASSLGTEAFF,TGTGCCAGCAGCTTGGGCACTGAAGCTTTCTTT
NA,NA,TRBV3-1/TRBV3-2,TRBJ2-7,CASSQGDTYEQYF,TGTGCCAGCAGCCAAGGGGATACCTACGAGCAGTACTTC
NA,NA,TRBV6-2/TRBV6-3,TRBJ1-2,CASSYRGGHGYTF,TGTGCCAGCAGTTACCGGGGAGGGCATGGCTACACCTTC
NA,NA,TRBV4-2,TRBJ2-7,CASSRKTDGTTEQYF,TGTGCCAGCAGCCGAAAAACCGACGGGACAACCGAGCAGTACTTC
once,NA,TRBV28,TRBJ2-6,CASSRTASGANVLTF,TGTGCCAGCAGTCGTACCGCCTCTGGGGCCAACGTCCTGACTTTC
NA,NA,TRBV19,TRBJ1-1,CASSIWVNTEAFF,TGTGCCAGTAGTATCTGGGTGAACACTGAAGCTTTCTTT
NA,TRBD1,TRBV2,TRBJ1-2,CASSPTGEGDYGYTF,TGTGCCAGCAGTCCTACAGGGGAAGGGGACTATGGCTACACCTTC
NA,TRBD1,TRBV18,TRBJ1-5,CASSPPGTGGSQPQHF,TGTGCCAGCTCACCTCCGGGGACAGGGGGGAGTCAGCCCCAGCATTTT
NA,NA,TRBV7-9,TRBJ2-2,CASSLKGQNTGELFF,TGTGCCAGCAGCTTAAAAGGGCAGAACACCGGGGAGCTGTTTTTT
NA,NA,TRBV5-1,TRBJ2-7,CASSEKDGRSSYEQYF,TGCGCCAGCAGCGAAAAGGACGGAAGGAGCTCCTACGAGCAGTACTTC
NA,NA,TRBV29-1,TRBJ1-1,CSVDPPGRLGSEAFF,TGCAGCGTCGACCCGCCAGGTAGGCTTGGGTCTGAAGCTTTCTTT
NA,NA,TRBV1,TRBJ1-6,CTSSSRDTHPNNSPLHF,TGCACCAGCAGCTCCCGGGACACTCACCCCAATAATTCACCCCTCCACTTT
NA,NA,TRBV18,TRBJ1-5,CASSPGGQGPQHF,TGTGCCAGCTCACCTGGCGGTCAAGGGCCCCAGCATTTT
NA,NA,TRBV12-3/TRBV12-4,TRBJ1-1,CASSHGGLAFF,TGTGCCAGCAGCCACGGGGGTCTCGCTTTCTTT
NA,NA,TRBV21-1,TRBJ1-5,CASSKGGTGVKPQHF,TGTGCCAGCAGCAAAGGGGGGACAGGGGTGAAGCCCCAGCATTTT
NA,NA,TRBV7-9,TRBJ2-2,CASSSDGYTGELFF,TGTGCCAGCAGCTCAGACGGATACACCGGGGAGCTGTTTTTT
once,NA,TRBV24-1,TRBJ2-3,CATSDLTGADTDTQYF,TGTGCCACCAGTGATTTAACTGGGGCAGATACAGATACGCAGTATTTT
NA,NA,TRBV2,TRBJ2-5,CASRSSRGQETQYF,TGTGCCAGCAGGTCGAGCAGGGGACAAGAGACCCAGTACTTC
NA,NA,TRBV3-1/TRBV3-2,TRBJ2-7,CASTASLGVAYEQYF,TGTGCCAGCACCGCTTCCCTCGGGGTAGCCTACGAGCAGTACTTC
once,TRBD1,TRBV7-9,TRBJ1-4,CASSQGTGWREKLFF,TGTGCCAGCAGCCAGGGGACAGGGTGGCGAGAAAAACTGTTTTTT